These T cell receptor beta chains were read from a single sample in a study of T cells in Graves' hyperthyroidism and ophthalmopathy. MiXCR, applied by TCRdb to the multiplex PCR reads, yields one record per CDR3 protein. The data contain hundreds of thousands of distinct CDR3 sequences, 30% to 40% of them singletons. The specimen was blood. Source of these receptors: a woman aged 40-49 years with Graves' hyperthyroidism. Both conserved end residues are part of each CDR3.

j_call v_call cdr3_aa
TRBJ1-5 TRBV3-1 CASRRATERQPQHF
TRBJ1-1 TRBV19 CASSPSETFITEAFF
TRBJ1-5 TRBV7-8 CASSLAMGGTQPQHF
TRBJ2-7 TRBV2 CASRGGTGPYEQYF
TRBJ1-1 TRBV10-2 CATMGLMGGHTEAFF
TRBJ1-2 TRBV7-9 CASSRPRHYGYTF
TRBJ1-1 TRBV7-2 CASRVSRGSTEAFF
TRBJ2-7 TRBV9 CASSVATASGTWSYEQYF
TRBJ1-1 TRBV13 CASSPSGTVSSEAFF
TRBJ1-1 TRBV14 CASRGHLNTEAFF
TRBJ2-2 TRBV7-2 CASSLGTALDGELFF
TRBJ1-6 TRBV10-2 CASSDGTGINSPLHF
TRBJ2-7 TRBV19 CASSRWGAYEQYF
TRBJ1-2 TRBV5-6 CASSSRDRGHGYTF
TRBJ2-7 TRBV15 CATSREVTGGAHEQYF
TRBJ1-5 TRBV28 CASTQGGEGQPQHF
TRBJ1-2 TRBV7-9 CASTLGRGYTF
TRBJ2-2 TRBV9 CASSANGQMNTGELFF
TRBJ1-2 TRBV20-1 CSAPLNYGYTF
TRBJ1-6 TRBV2 CASSLRTGYSPLHF
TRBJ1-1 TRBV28 CASSSPGGFNTEAFF
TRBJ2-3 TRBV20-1 CSAQEGGTDTQYF
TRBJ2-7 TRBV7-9 CASSEQGALDEQYF
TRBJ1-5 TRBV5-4 CASSLGVPPTHSNQPQHF
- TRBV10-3 CAITSSGSWNAQFF
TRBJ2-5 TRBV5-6 CASSFLEDQETQYF
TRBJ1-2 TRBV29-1 CSVGVLRGDYGYTF
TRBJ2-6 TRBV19 CASSIDRAGANVLTF
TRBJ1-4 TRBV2 CASRYTNEKLFF
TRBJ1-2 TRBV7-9 CASSATAGGCTF
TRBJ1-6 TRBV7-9 CASSLGFRNSPLHF
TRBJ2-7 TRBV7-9 CASSLTQGLKGEQYF
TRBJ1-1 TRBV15 CATSRDDLLNTEAFF
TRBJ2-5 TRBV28 CASSLFPATGGKETQYF
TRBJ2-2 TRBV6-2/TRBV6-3 CASSLGTRDTGELFF
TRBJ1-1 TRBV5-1 CASSPTALNTEAFF
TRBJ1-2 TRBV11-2 CASSPSGQNHYTF
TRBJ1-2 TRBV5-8 CASSPTGAGYTF
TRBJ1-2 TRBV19 CASSEDRVDYGYTF
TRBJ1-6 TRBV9 CASSATGTGYSPLHF
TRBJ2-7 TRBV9 CASSGGDRAYEQYF
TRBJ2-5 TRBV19 CASSMRTSGVPEETQYF
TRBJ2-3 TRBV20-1 CSARDLGGGAFDTQYF
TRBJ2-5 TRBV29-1 CSTGGETQYF
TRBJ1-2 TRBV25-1 CASTRTQGAGYGYTF
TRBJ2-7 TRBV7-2 CASSLMGRESDEQYF
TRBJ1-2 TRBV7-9 CASSLADRGHRANYGYTF
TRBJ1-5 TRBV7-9 CASSLSQAGDNQPQHF
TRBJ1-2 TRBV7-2 CASSLDTSATPHGYTF
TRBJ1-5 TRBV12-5 CASGLGANLEPQHF
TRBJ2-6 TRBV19 CASVPSYSGANVLTF
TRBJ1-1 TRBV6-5 CASSYYQNTEAFF
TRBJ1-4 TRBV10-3 CAISTGAGEKLFF
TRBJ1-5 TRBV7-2 CASSYDISNQPQHF
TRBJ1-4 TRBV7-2 CASSLGFGGQAEKLFF
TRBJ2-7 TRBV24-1 CATSDSRLAGNNEQYF
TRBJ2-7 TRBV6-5 CASAGGRYEQYF